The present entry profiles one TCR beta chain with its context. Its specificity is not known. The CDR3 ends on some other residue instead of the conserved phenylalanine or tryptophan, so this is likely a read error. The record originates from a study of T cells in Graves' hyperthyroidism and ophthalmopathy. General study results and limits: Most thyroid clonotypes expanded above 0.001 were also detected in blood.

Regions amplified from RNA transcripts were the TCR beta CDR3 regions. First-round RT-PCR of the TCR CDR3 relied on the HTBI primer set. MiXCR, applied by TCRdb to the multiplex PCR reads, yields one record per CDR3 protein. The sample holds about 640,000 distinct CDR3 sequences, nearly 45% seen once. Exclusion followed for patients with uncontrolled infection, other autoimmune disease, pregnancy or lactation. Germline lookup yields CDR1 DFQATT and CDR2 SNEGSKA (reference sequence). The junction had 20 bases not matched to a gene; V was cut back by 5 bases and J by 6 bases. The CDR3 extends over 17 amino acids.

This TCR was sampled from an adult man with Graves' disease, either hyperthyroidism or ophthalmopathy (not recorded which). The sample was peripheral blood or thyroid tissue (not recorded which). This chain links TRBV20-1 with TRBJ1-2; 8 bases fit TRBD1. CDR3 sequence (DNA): TGCAGTGCTGAATCCGGACAGGGAAGTTGGTTGCTCGATGGCTACACCATC. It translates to CSAESGQGSWLLDGYTI.